Sequencing of this T cell receptor beta chain was carried out in a study of molecular identifiers for immune sequencing clone quantification. Study results and limitations: Clones that exceeded 20 RNA copies held over 98% of effector molecules, yet under 1% in naive cells.

TCRdb redid the calling of the PCR reads with MiXCR, one entry per CDR3 protein. The top ten hold around 0.8% of the sample, which has 490,000 or so distinct CDR3 sequences, about 25% seen once. Libraries used about 18,000 to 1,000,000 sorted naive CD8 T cells and 10%, 30% or 50% RNA input. Naive CD8 T cells were sorted, and the gate applied was CD8+CD4-CCR7+CD45RA+. The sample holds one count of this clonotype. Its cognate antigen is unknown. V was trimmed by 1 base and J by 5 bases, leaving 20 bases between them. The germline gives CDR1 MDHEN, CDR2 SYDVKM. The CDR3 runs 17 residues. The source of this sequence is a human donor in good health. Some libraries in this study had Jurkat cell RNA spiked in. Sequenced material: naive CD8+ T cells from blood, with Jurkat cell RNA spiked in. Documented subset: FACS-sorted CD8+CD4-CCR7+CD45RA+ naive T cells. The rearrangement links TRBV28 to TRBJ2-5; no clear D gene. CDR3 region: CASSLFVKVAAHETQYF. The CDR3 bases are TGTGCCAGCAGTTTATTTGTTAAGGTGGCAGCCCACGAGACCCAGTACTTC.